These 15 T cell receptor beta chains originate from one sample sequenced in a study of T cell changes during pregnancy in multiple sclerosis. Data came from immunoSEQ multiplex PCR; TCRdb stores just in-frame clones and leaves some out. The sample lists 91,000 or so clones, approximately 94% occurring once. The specimen comprised peripheral blood, sampled after pregnancy. The receptors stem from a female donor with multiple sclerosis, enrolled in a pregnancy study.

This chain connects TRBV5-4 to TRBJ2-7; D is perhaps TRBD2 (6 bases). The CDR3 totals 13 residues. CDR1 SGHNT and CDR2 YYREEE come from the germline V gene (reference sequence). Trimming took off 4 bases at V and 5 bases at J, with 13 bases between the two ends. The chain's CDR3 is CASSAGWGNEQYF. DNA of the CDR3: TGTGCCAGCAGCGCGGGGTGGGGTAACGAGCAGTACTTC.

V gene TRBV27 combines with J gene TRBJ2-1; D gene ambiguous. V dropped 5 bases and J dropped 3 bases, with 5 bases sitting between them. Germline V gives CDR1 MNHEY, CDR2 SMNVEV (reference sequence). CDR3 length: 12 residues. This CDR3 reads CASSEDYNEQFF. DNA for the CDR3: TGTGCCAGCAGTGAGGACTACAATGAGCAGTTCTTC.

The chain recombines TRBV7-8 with TRBJ2-3, with 9 positions matching TRBD1. CDR1 is SGHVS, CDR2 FQNEAQ, per germline. This CDR3 is 17 amino acids long. With 1 base clipped from V and 2 bases from J, the junction kept 7 bases outside the gene matches. CDR3 DNA sequence: TGTGCCAGCAGCTTAGTTGAATGGACAGGGGCCACAGATACGCAGTATTTT. Amino acids: CASSLVEWTGATDTQYF.

The rearrangement links TRBV4-1 to TRBJ2-5, with TRBD2 identical over 7 bases. The CDR3 is 20 amino acids. After removal of 0 bases from V and 3 bases from J, the junction contained 19 bases not matched to a gene. CDR1 and CDR2 from the germline V gene are MGHRA and YSYEKL. This chain's CDR3 is CASSQDLVTPVGAGEETQYF. The CDR3 coding sequence is TGCGCCAGCAGCCAAGATTTAGTTACCCCCGTTGGTGCGGGAGAAGAGACCCAGTACTTC.

The J gene is TRBJ1-3, the V gene TRBV9; 8 bases agree with TRBD1. The length of the CDR3 is 15 residues. The V and J ends lost 3 bases and 2 bases, in that order; junction bases with no gene match: 4. The germline V gene has CDR1 SGDLS and CDR2 YYNGEE. The CDR3 reads CASSERTGTGNTIYF. The CDR3 bases are TGTGCCAGCAGCGAAAGGACAGGGACTGGAAACACCATATATTTT. The variable domain in full, completed from reference TRBV9 and TRBJ1-3, reads DSGVTQTPKHLITATGQRVTLRCSPRSGDLSVYWYQQSLDQGLQFLIQYYNGEERAKGNILERFSAQQFPDLHSELNLSSLELGDSALYFCASSERTGTGNTIYFGEGSWLTVV.

The rearrangement joins TRBV11-2 to TRBJ1-5; D is unresolved. Germline lookup yields CDR1 SGHAT and CDR2 FQNNGV. The V and J ends lost 0 bases and 0 bases respectively, with 6 bases between them. This CDR3 has 15 amino acids. The CDR3 is CASSLEGSSNQPQHF. CDR3 DNA sequence: TGTGCCAGCAGCTTAGAGGGGAGTAGCAATCAGCCCCAGCATTTT.

The V gene is TRBV6-7, the J gene TRBJ2-2; tentative D call: TRBD1 (6 bases). TRBV6-7 is an open reading frame whose function is uncertain. The CDR3 is 16 residues long. V lost 2 bases and J 4 bases, leaving 14 bases between the germline ends. For the CDR3, the DNA is TGTGCCAGCAGTTACGCCAGGGGTCGGGGCACCGGGGAGCTGTTTTTT. This sequence encodes CASSYARGRGTGELFF.

The chain carries TRBV25-1 and TRBJ2-4; TRBD2 is a possible D gene (5 bases). The CDR3 is made up of 12 amino acids. The V and J ends lost 10 bases and 9 bases respectively, with 16 bases between them. Per the germline V gene, CDR1 is MGHDK and CDR2 is SYGVNS. CDR3 DNA: TGTGCCACTAGCCTACCGGGGTCCATTCAGTACTTC. It encodes CATSLPGSIQYF.

The J gene is TRBJ2-7, the V gene TRBV9; TRBD1 is a possible D gene (6 bases). The CDR3 totals 13 residues. With 2 bases removed from V and 6 bases from J, the gap between germline ends came to 12 bases. Germline CDR1 and CDR2: SGDLS and YYNGEE. The CDR3 sequence: CASSVGTYTEQYF. The CDR3 DNA reads TGTGCCAGCAGCGTTGGGACATACACCGAGCAGTACTTC.

This clone was observed once. The gene calls are TRBV6-4 and TRBJ2-3; the match to TRBD2 covers 10 bases. Unmatched junction bases numbered 2, after V lost 4 bases and J lost 1 base. The germline V gene encodes CDR1 MRHNA and CDR2 SNTAGT. This CDR3 spans 15 amino acids. CDR3 loop: CASSVAGGGTDTQYF. CDR3 coding DNA: TGTGCCAGCAGTGTAGCGGGAGGCGGCACAGATACGCAGTATTTT.

J is TRBJ2-7 and V is TRBV27; D might be TRBD1 (7 bases). From germline, CDR1 is MNHEY and CDR2 SMNVEV (reference sequence). Trimming took 5 bases from V and 3 from J, leaving 11 bases between them. This CDR3 has 13 residues. The CDR3 nucleotides read TGTGCCAGCAGTCACCAGGGGGGCTACGAGCAGTACTTC. Translated, it gives CASSHQGGYEQYF.

The chain employs TRBV10-3 and TRBJ2-7; TRBD2 agrees at 14 bases. Germline CDR1 is ENHRY and CDR2 is SYGVKD. The CDR3 runs 20 residues. V lost 1 base, J lost 3 bases, and 14 bases stayed unmatched. The CDR3 is CAISEFRRPGLAGVYYEQYF. CDR3 bases: TGTGCCATCAGTGAGTTCCGGCGACCGGGACTAGCGGGAGTCTACTACGAGCAGTACTTC.

CDR3 bases: TGCGCCAGCAGTCAATCGGGCCGGACAGGGGACAACTACGAGCAGTACTTC. Translated, it gives CASSQSGRTGDNYEQYF. This chain uses TRBV23-1 with TRBJ2-7, with 9 positions matching TRBD1. TRBV23-1 is an ORF for which the function is uncertain. The CDR3 length is 17 residues. V gave up 0 bases and J gave up 3 bases; unmatched junction bases: 9.

The rearrangement joins TRBV29-1 to TRBJ2-6, with TRBD1 as a possible D gene (5 bases). CDR3 length equals 13 residues. CDR1 is SQVTM and CDR2 is ANQGSEA in the germline V gene. The germline V and J ends were trimmed by 4 bases and 4 bases, with 8 bases remaining between them. CDR3 sequence reads: CSVVRAGANVLTF. CDR3 nucleotides: TGCAGCGTTGTCAGGGCCGGGGCCAACGTCCTGACTTTC.

The gene calls are TRBV5-4 and TRBJ2-1; D gene uncertain. Germline V gives CDR1 SGHNT, CDR2 YYREEE (reference sequence). V was trimmed by 2 bases and J by 9 bases, leaving 12 bases between them. The length of the CDR3 is 13 residues. CDR3 sequence reads: CASSFISASEQFF. Here the CDR3 DNA reads TGTGCCAGCAGCTTTATCTCTGCTAGTGAGCAGTTCTTC.